A single sample is the source of the 25 T cell receptor beta chains below, sequenced in a study of Ad26.COV2.S vaccination and SARS-CoV-2 variants. Repertoires were generated with immunoSEQ multiplex PCR, while TCRdb's copy carries only in-frame clones and drops some. The repertoire holds about 350,000 clones, with 88% as singletons. Specified treatment: approximately 18 received Ad26.COV2.S at low or high dose, single or two shots; about 5 received placebo; per-sample allocation not given. Sample collection was performed on day 63 after the first vaccine or placebo injection. The input for sequencing was peripheral blood, taken in a trial of Ad26.COV2.S vaccine versus placebo. These receptors were collected from a person aged 18-60 years who received the Ad26.COV2.S COVID-19 vaccine or a placebo.

V usage is TRBV7-6 and J usage is TRBJ2-1; 13 nucleotides line up with TRBD2. Germline CDR1 is SGHVS and CDR2 is FNYEAQ. V trimming: 2 bases; J trimming: 5 bases; junction bases outside the gene matches: 3. There are 16 residues in the CDR3. CDR3 sequence: CASSLWTSGSDNEQFF. DNA for the CDR3: TGTGCCAGCAGCTTATGGACTAGCGGGAGCGACAATGAGCAGTTCTTC.

The chain uses TRBV27 and TRBJ2-3, with D possibly matching TRBD2 (6 bases). Trimming left V 7 bases short and J 0 bases short, with 20 bases between. The CDR3 has 17 residues. The germline CDR1 and CDR2 sequences are MNHEY and SMNVEV (reference sequence). The CDR3 spells CASNQFGTFSSTDTQYF. The DNA for the CDR3 is TGTGCCAGCAACCAATTCGGGACTTTCAGTAGCACAGATACGCAGTATTTT.

The chain employs TRBV28 and TRBJ2-7; D perhaps matches TRBD1 (6 bases). The V gene lost 7 bases and the J gene lost 4 bases, with 17 bases spanning the gap. The CDR3 length is 14 residues. In germline, CDR1 is MDHEN, CDR2 SYDVKM. CDR3 nucleotides: TGTGCCAGCACCCCGACAGGTACGACTTACGAGCAGTACTTC. This sequence encodes CASTPTGTTYEQYF.

The chain carries TRBV11-2 and TRBJ2-7; 7 nucleotides match TRBD2. V trimming: 5 bases; J trimming: 4 bases; junction bases outside the gene matches: 8. CDR1 and CDR2 from the germline V gene are SGHAT and FQNNGV. The CDR3 sequence is 14 residues long. The CDR3 DNA follows: TGTGCCAGCAGCCTTGCGGGGGTAGTGTACGAGCAGTACTTC. This translates into CASSLAGVVYEQYF.

The chain employs TRBV18 and TRBJ1-2, with 7 positions matching TRBD1. This CDR3 is built from 15 residues. The J segment lost 4 bases and the V segment lost 0 bases, leaving 5 bases of the junction unmatched. CDR1 KGHSH and CDR2 LQKENI come from the germline V gene. The CDR3 DNA reads TGTGCCAGCTCACCACCGGGGACAGTCCTCTATGGCTACACCTTC. Translation gives CASSPPGTVLYGYTF.

The rearrangement joins TRBV12-5 to TRBJ1-3, with D possibly being TRBD1 (5 bases). CDR1 LGHNT and CDR2 FRNRAP come from the germline V gene. Trimming removed 3 bases at V and 2 bases at J, with 14 bases between. This CDR3 spans 16 amino acids. CDR3 residues: CASGLGVGSTGNTIYF. CDR3 bases: TGTGCTAGTGGTTTAGGGGTGGGGTCTACTGGAAACACCATATATTTT.

The chain employs TRBV6-5 and TRBJ1-2; 10 nucleotides line up with TRBD1. The CDR3 is made up of 14 amino acids. Germline V lookup: CDR1 MNHEY, CDR2 SVGAGI. J lost 4 bases, V lost 8 bases, and 7 bases had no gene match. The CDR3 region has the DNA TGTGCCAGCGGCGGGGGACAGGGGCGCTATGGCTACACCTTC. It specifies CASGGGQGRYGYTF.

The chain joins TRBV20-1 to TRBJ1-6; weak D call: TRBD1 (6 bases). The CDR3 has 15 amino acids. Trimming shortened V by 3 bases and J by 4 bases, and 13 bases separated the two germline ends. Germline assignment: CDR1 DFQATT and CDR2 SNEGSKA (reference sequence). The CDR3 loop reads CSASQGYQYNSPLHF. CDR3 sequence (DNA): TGCAGTGCTAGTCAGGGGTACCAGTATAATTCACCCCTCCACTTT.

This clone was observed a single time. The CDR3 spells CSFRGLIMNTEAFF. The CDR3, as DNA: TGCAGCTTCCGAGGTTTGATTATGAACACTGAAGCTTTCTTT. The genes are TRBV29-1 and TRBJ1-1; no definite D call. With 8 bases removed from V and 0 bases from J, the gap between germline ends came to 16 bases. The CDR3 is made up of 14 amino acids. Germline loops: CDR1 SQVTM, CDR2 ANQGSEA.

V usage is TRBV7-3 and J usage is TRBJ1-4; possibly TRBD1 for D (6 bases). This CDR3 is built from 15 residues. Deletions cut 5 bases from V and 7 bases from J, with 17 bases between. The germline gives CDR1 SGHTA, CDR2 FQGTGA. The CDR3 DNA reads TGTGCCAGCAGCCCGGGGGCGGGTGAGGCTGAAAAACTGTTTTTT. Amino acids: CASSPGAGEAEKLFF.

The chain has TRBV6-5 and TRBJ2-1; D may be TRBD2 (6 bases). The V gene lost 6 bases and the J gene lost 3 bases, with 15 bases spanning the gap. This CDR3 spans 15 amino acids. Germline-derived CDR1 and CDR2 are MNHEY and SVGAGI. The CDR3 region has the DNA TGTGCCAGCAGGATATCTAGCGCGATCTACAATGAGCAGTTCTTC. It translates to CASRISSAIYNEQFF.

This clone has only one observation. The chain carries TRBV29-1 and TRBJ1-3; tentative D call: TRBD1 (6 bases). The V and J ends lost 0 bases and 0 bases respectively, with 18 bases between them. The length of the CDR3 is 18 residues. From germline, CDR1 is SQVTM and CDR2 ANQGSEA. As DNA, the CDR3 is TGCAGCGTTGAAGACGGTCCCAGGACAGCCTTCTCTGGAAACACCATATATTTT. Protein: CSVEDGPRTAFSGNTIYF.

This chain uses TRBV18 with TRBJ1-2; D is unresolved. Germline assignment: CDR1 KGHSH and CDR2 LQKENI. This CDR3 has 17 amino acids. The V gene lost 3 bases and the J gene lost 2 bases, with 19 bases spanning the gap. The CDR3 DNA is TGTGCCAGCTCACCCGACACGGAGTCGGGAACAAACTATGGCTACACCTTC. Translated, it gives CASSPDTESGTNYGYTF.

This clone was seen just once. V is TRBV19 and J is TRBJ1-2; D not resolved. The CDR3 spans 11 residues. Trimming cost V 8 bases and J 8 bases, with 12 bases left between them. The germline gives CDR1 LNHDA, CDR2 SQIVND (reference sequence). The CDR3 DNA is TGTGCCAGTGGCCATCCCGCGGGCTACACCTTC. Translation: CASGHPAGYTF.

CDR3 DNA: TGTGCCAGCAGCCAAGTAAGAGGTACCTATGGCTACACCTTC. Its translation is CASSQVRGTYGYTF. This chain links TRBV14 with TRBJ1-2; D is ambiguous. The CDR3 is 14 residues long. Germline values: CDR1 SGHDN, CDR2 FVKESK. The V end was cut by 1 base, the J end by 4 bases, with 10 bases between.

The rearrangement uses TRBV19 and TRBJ2-7; possible D gene TRBD2, 6 bases. Per the germline V gene, CDR1 is LNHDA and CDR2 is SQIVND (reference sequence). The V end was cut by 2 bases, the J end by 6 bases, with 17 bases between. The CDR3 consists of 15 residues. DNA of the CDR3: TGTGCCAGTAGTATATCCGGGACTGCTTTCGGCGAGCAGTACTTC. Its protein product is CASSISGTAFGEQYF.

This chain links TRBV5-1 with TRBJ1-5, with D possibly TRBD1 on 5 matching bases. This CDR3 has 16 amino acids. Germline values: CDR1 SGHRS, CDR2 YFSETQ. Trimming stripped 4 bases from V and 2 bases from J, with 16 bases between. The CDR3 spells CASSPTPPGGNQPQHF. CDR3 DNA: TGCGCCAGCAGCCCGACTCCCCCGGGGGGCAATCAGCCCCAGCATTTT.

A single count supports this clone. The chain couples TRBV3-1 (or the pseudogene TRBV3-2) to TRBJ2-3, with 10 bases lining up with TRBD1. The J segment lost 2 bases and the V segment lost 4 bases, leaving 6 bases of the junction unmatched. From germline, CDR1 is LGHDT and CDR2 YNNKEL (reference sequence). This CDR3 has 16 amino acids. The CDR3 spells CASSPSGQGYTDTQYF. CDR3 in DNA: TGTGCCAGCAGCCCCTCGGGACAGGGGTACACAGATACGCAGTATTTT.

This sequence joins TRBV9 and TRBJ2-3, with D hard to call. V gave up 4 bases and J gave up 1 base, with 10 bases separating them. The germline V gene encodes CDR1 SGDLS and CDR2 YYNGEE. The CDR3 has 14 amino acids. CDR3 nucleotide sequence: TGTGCCAGCAGCCTATACGATGGCACAGATACGCAGTATTTT. Translating gives CASSLYDGTDTQYF.

J is TRBJ1-4 and V is TRBV30, with 7 bases that match TRBD1. This CDR3 is 14 amino acids long. Germline CDR1 is GTSNPN and CDR2 is SVGIG (reference sequence). V shed 3 bases and J 8 bases; nucleotides not matched to a gene: 9. The CDR3 here is CAWRPRGRVEKLFF. In nucleotides, the CDR3 is TGTGCCTGGAGACCAAGGGGGCGCGTCGAAAAACTGTTTTTT.

This chain links TRBV5-8 with TRBJ2-3, with D hard to call. With 0 bases removed from V and 4 bases from J, the gap between germline ends came to 9 bases. Germline lookup yields CDR1 SGHTS and CDR2 YDEGEE. CDR3 length: 14 amino acids. The CDR3 region has the DNA TGTGCCAGCAGCTTGGGTGGAACGGCAGATACGCAGTATTTT. Protein sequence: CASSLGGTADTQYF.

This clone was seen only a few times. The genes are TRBV7-9 and TRBJ1-2, with a weak D call TRBD1 (5 bases). Germline V gives CDR1 SEHNR, CDR2 FQNEAQ (reference sequence). V lost 0 bases, J lost 8 bases, and 10 bases lay in between. The CDR3 contains 13 residues. CDR3 nucleotides: TGTGCCAGCAGCTTAGCGGCGGGGCAAGGCTACACCTTC. It yields the protein CASSLAAGQGYTF.

The rearrangement joins TRBV4-2 to TRBJ2-3; 9 bases align to TRBD2. The CDR3 loop spans 16 amino acids. With 1 base clipped from V and 4 bases from J, the junction kept 6 bases outside the gene matches. Germline V gene lookup returns CDR1 LGHNA and CDR2 YNFKEQ. CDR3 residues: CASSQATRGGADTQYF. CDR3 nucleotide sequence: TGTGCCAGCAGCCAAGCTACGCGGGGGGGTGCAGATACGCAGTATTTT.

This chain joins TRBV5-6 and TRBJ2-7; TRBD1 might be the D (5 bases). The CDR3 contains 15 residues. Looked up from germline, CDR1 is SGHDT and CDR2 is YYEEEE. V dropped 2 bases and J dropped 0 bases, with 12 bases sitting between them. This chain's CDR3 is CASSLWTPFSYEQYF. The DNA of the CDR3 is TGTGCCAGCAGCTTATGGACACCATTCTCCTACGAGCAGTACTTC.

The rearrangement joins TRBV5-1 to TRBJ1-3; D is ambiguous. V was trimmed by 4 bases and J by 0 bases, leaving 14 bases between them. The CDR3 consists of 16 residues. Germline CDR1 SGHRS, CDR2 YFSETQ. The chain's CDR3 is CASSISQSSSGNTIYF. The DNA for the CDR3 is TGCGCCAGCAGCATAAGCCAGAGCAGCTCTGGAAACACCATATATTTT.